Detailed here is one TCR beta chain. Its antigen is unidentified. TCRdb re-analysed the 5' RACE reads in MiXCR, keeping a single row per CDR3 protein. The data hold some 450,000 distinct CDR3 sequences, with about 19% observed a single time. This CDR3 has 19 residues. With V trimmed by 2 bases and J by 4 bases, 12 bases remained unmatched. CDR1 and CDR2 from the germline V gene are KGHDR and SFDVKD. These data are taken from a study of T-cell memory formation after mild COVID-19. Overall study context: In these data, TCR clusters were largely donor specific.

Study-level points and caveats: Contracting clones, day 15 to 85, had balanced CD4/CD8, and later expanders favored CD4+.

This chain connects TRBV24-1 to TRBJ2-3; 12 bases are shared with TRBD2. The sample consisted of PBMCs or a T cell subset sorted from them (not recorded which). The TCR comes from an adult woman who had mild COVID-19 (a few samples of this study predate the infection). Cell type and time point are not known. In DNA, the CDR3 is TGTGCCACCAGTGATTACTCGAGACTAGCGGGAGACTCGGCAGATACGCAGTATTTT. This codes for CATSDYSRLAGDSADTQYF.